This TCR beta chain was obtained from a study of T cell responses to AZD1222 COVID-19 vaccine. Whether given at about 4 or about 12 weeks, second doses were pooled. V shed 3 bases, J shed 1 base, and the junction held 2 bases outside the gene matches. This CDR3 comprises 14 residues. Looked up from germline, CDR1 is LGHDT and CDR2 is YNNKEL (reference sequence). This clone was seen once. Here immunoSEQ multiplex PCR was the method, and the copy in TCRdb shows in-frame clones only, minus some. The profile covers under 200,000 clones, with more than 70% appearing a single time and 26% taken by the ten largest.

The rearrangement links TRBV3-1 (or the pseudogene TRBV3-2) to TRBJ1-1; TRBD1 matches at 7 bases. The sequence came from an adult who received the AZD1222 COVID-19 vaccine. This sample comprised peripheral blood, obtained 28 days after the second AZD1222 dose. The CDR3 here is CASSQYRGNTEAFF. The CDR3 DNA reads TGTGCCAGCAGCCAGTACAGGGGGAACACTGAAGCTTTCTTT.